This entry concerns a single T cell receptor (beta chain). Measured with immunoSEQ multiplex PCR; TCRdb has only the in-frame clones, and not every one. This sample carries about 270,000 clones, 65% to 85% of them seen once, and the ten largest clones take more than 1.1%. Germline CDR1 and CDR2: SGHRS and YFSETQ. V was shortened by 4 bases and J by 3 bases, with 4 bases between the two germline ends. This CDR3 is 11 amino acids long. The record originates from a study of blood T cell repertoires in COVID-19. Study context: The United States, Italy and Spain supplied acute and convalescent COVID-19 samples. In each case, the material was cDNA or gDNA derived from T cells, B-cell-depleted T cells, or PBMCs.

The rearrangement uses TRBV5-1 and TRBJ2-5, with D unclear. The TCR sequence derives from a human donor with COVID-19, enrolled during active disease. The donor label of this sample is uncertain. Sequencing was done on a sample of peripheral blood. CDR3 in DNA: TGCGCCAGCAGCACAGAAGAGACCCAGTACTTC. This encodes CASSTEETQYF.